A selection of T cell receptor beta chains follows, all from one sample in a study of cytomegalovirus exposure and HLA in healthy donors. Here immunoSEQ multiplex PCR was the method, and the copy in TCRdb shows in-frame clones only, minus some. The sample has 100,000 to 140,000 clones, 73% seen once; the top ten hold around 7.8%. Sequences were obtained from PBMCs. These receptors came from a man aged 30 to 45 in good health and CMV-seronegative. Each CDR3 is given with its conserved first and last residue. Each record gives: J gene, V gene, clone size, D gene, CDR3 protein, CDR3 DNA. D genes are given only for firm matches. Clone size, where shown, is once, few, many, or a class for clones that have expanded.

j_call: TRBJ2-1; v_call: TRBV28; clone_size: NA; d_call: TRBD2; cdr3_aa: CASRATSGRRNEQFF; cdr3_nt: TGTGCCAGCAGGGCAACTAGCGGGAGACGGAATGAGCAGTTCTTC
j_call: TRBJ2-1; v_call: TRBV5-1; clone_size: NA; d_call: NA; cdr3_aa: CASSLVDRGSYNEQFF; cdr3_nt: TGCGCCAGCAGCTTGGTGGACAGAGGCTCCTACAATGAGCAGTTCTTC
j_call: TRBJ1-1; v_call: TRBV5-5; clone_size: NA; d_call: NA; cdr3_aa: CASSSQGIMNTEAFF; cdr3_nt: TGTGCCAGCAGCTCTCAGGGAATTATGAACACTGAAGCTTTCTTT
j_call: TRBJ1-1; v_call: TRBV2; clone_size: NA; d_call: NA; cdr3_aa: CASRVGMNTEAFF; cdr3_nt: TGTGCCAGCAGAGTGGGCATGAACACTGAAGCTTTCTTT
j_call: TRBJ2-1; v_call: TRBV9; clone_size: NA; d_call: TRBD2; cdr3_aa: CASSLNLASGRSEQFF; cdr3_nt: TGTGCCAGCAGCCTAAATTTGGCTAGCGGGAGATCTGAGCAGTTCTTC
j_call: TRBJ2-1; v_call: TRBV19; clone_size: NA; d_call: NA; cdr3_aa: CASSTTRGVNNEQFF; cdr3_nt: TGTGCCAGTAGTACTACTCGCGGAGTCAACAATGAGCAGTTCTTC
j_call: TRBJ2-7; v_call: TRBV29-1; clone_size: NA; d_call: TRBD1; cdr3_aa: CSVVRGTGVSYEQYF; cdr3_nt: TGCAGCGTTGTGAGAGGGACAGGGGTGTCCTACGAGCAGTACTTC
j_call: TRBJ2-5; v_call: TRBV7-3; clone_size: NA; d_call: NA; cdr3_aa: CASSPRPSIPQETQYF; cdr3_nt: TGTGCCAGCAGCCCCCGCCCCAGTATCCCTCAAGAGACCCAGTACTTC
j_call: TRBJ2-4; v_call: TRBV5-1; clone_size: NA; d_call: NA; cdr3_aa: CASSLVGMDNKNIQYF; cdr3_nt: TGCGCCAGCAGCTTGGTGGGAATGGACAATAAAAACATTCAGTACTTC
j_call: TRBJ2-3; v_call: TRBV30; clone_size: NA; d_call: TRBD2; cdr3_aa: CARQTSGGPQAQYF; cdr3_nt: TGTGCCCGCCAAACTAGCGGGGGCCCTCAGGCGCAGTATTTT
j_call: TRBJ2-2; v_call: TRBV5-4; clone_size: NA; d_call: NA; cdr3_aa: CASSLLASNTGELFF; cdr3_nt: TGTGCCAGCAGCTTGTTAGCGTCAAACACCGGGGAGCTGTTTTTT
j_call: TRBJ2-1; v_call: TRBV29-1; clone_size: once; d_call: TRBD1; cdr3_aa: CSVGQGFYNEQFF; cdr3_nt: TGCAGCGTTGGACAGGGGTTCTACAATGAGCAGTTCTTC
j_call: TRBJ2-3; v_call: TRBV6-1; clone_size: NA; d_call: NA; cdr3_aa: CASSLSRDTQYF; cdr3_nt: TGTGCCAGCAGCCTATCTCGAGATACGCAGTATTTT
j_call: TRBJ1-1; v_call: TRBV27; clone_size: NA; d_call: TRBD1; cdr3_aa: CASSYLTGGSTEAFF; cdr3_nt: TGTGCCAGCAGTTACTTGACAGGGGGAAGCACTGAAGCTTTCTTT
j_call: TRBJ2-2; v_call: TRBV2; clone_size: NA; d_call: NA; cdr3_aa: CASRAPGTGELFF; cdr3_nt: TGTGCCAGCAGGGCTCCGGGGACCGGGGAGCTGTTTTTT
j_call: TRBJ2-5; v_call: TRBV2; clone_size: NA; d_call: NA; cdr3_aa: CASSEQGETQYF; cdr3_nt: TGTGCCAGCAGTGAACAGGGAGAGACCCAGTACTTC
j_call: TRBJ2-2; v_call: TRBV2; clone_size: NA; d_call: NA; cdr3_aa: CASSERGQEAGELFF; cdr3_nt: TGTGCCAGCAGTGAACGCGGGCAGGAGGCCGGGGAGCTGTTTTTT
j_call: TRBJ2-3; v_call: TRBV7-6; clone_size: NA; d_call: TRBD1; cdr3_aa: CASSPGTGGANTQYF; cdr3_nt: TGTGCCAGCAGCCCCGGGACAGGGGGCGCAAATACGCAGTATTTT
j_call: TRBJ2-1; v_call: TRBV2; clone_size: NA; d_call: TRBD2; cdr3_aa: CASSDLSLAGGKDNEQFF; cdr3_nt: TGTGCCAGCAGTGATTTGAGCCTAGCGGGGGGGAAAGACAATGAGCAGTTCTTC